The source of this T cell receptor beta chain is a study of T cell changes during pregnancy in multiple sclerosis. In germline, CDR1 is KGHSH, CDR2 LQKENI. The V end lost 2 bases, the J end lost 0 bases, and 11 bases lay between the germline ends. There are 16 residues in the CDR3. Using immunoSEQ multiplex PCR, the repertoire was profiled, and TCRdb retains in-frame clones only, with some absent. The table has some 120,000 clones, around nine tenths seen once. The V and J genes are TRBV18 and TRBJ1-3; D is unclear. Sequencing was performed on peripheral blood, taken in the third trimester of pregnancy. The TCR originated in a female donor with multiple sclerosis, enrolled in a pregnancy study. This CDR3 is CASSPNGRGSGNTIYF. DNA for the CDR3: TGTGCCAGCTCACCAAACGGACGGGGCTCTGGAAACACCATATATTTT. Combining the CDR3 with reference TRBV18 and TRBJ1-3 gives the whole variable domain NAGVMQNPRHLVRRRGQEARLRCSPMKGHSHVYWYRQLPEEGLKFMVYLQKENIIDESGMPKERFSAEFPKEGPSILRIQQVVRGDSAAYFCASSPNGRGSGNTIYFGEGSWLTVV.